The 5 T cell receptor beta chains below come from one sample, sequenced in a study of T cells in Graves' hyperthyroidism and ophthalmopathy. It was RNA transcripts that yielded the amplified TCR beta CDR3 regions. First-round RT-PCR with HTBI primers amplified the TCR CDR3 region. MiXCR, applied by TCRdb to the multiplex PCR reads, yields one record per CDR3 protein. The sample has about 710,000 distinct CDR3 sequences, 15% to 20% seen once; the top ten hold around 7.7%. The source material was blood. These receptors all stem from a man aged 18 to 29 with Graves' hyperthyroidism.

The chain employs TRBV13 and TRBJ2-1; D ambiguous. V was pared by 1 base and J by 8 bases, with 12 bases between. Germline loops: CDR1 PRHDT, CDR2 FYEKMQ (reference sequence). The CDR3 has 14 amino acids. This chain's CDR3 is CASSLALDWDEQFF. DNA for the CDR3: TGTGCCAGCAGCTTAGCACTTGACTGGGATGAGCAGTTCTTC.

This chain links TRBV28 with TRBJ2-2; D unresolved. This CDR3 comprises 13 residues. The germline V gene encodes CDR1 MDHEN and CDR2 SYDVKM. The ends were cut back, 10 bases at V and 4 bases at J, with 13 bases in the middle. The CDR3, as DNA: TGTGCCACCGAGAAGAGGAGCACCGGGGAGCTGTTTTTT. Protein: CATEKRSTGELFF.

This clonotype was observed at least ten times. The J gene is TRBJ2-1, the V gene TRBV28; no reliable D call. V dropped 5 bases and J dropped 9 bases, with 17 bases sitting between them. CDR1 is MDHEN, CDR2 SYDVKM, per germline. CDR3 length: 14 amino acids. CDR3 protein: CASSDRAEWGEQFF. The CDR3, as DNA: TGTGCCAGCAGTGATAGGGCCGAGTGGGGTGAGCAGTTCTTC.

The gene calls are TRBV19 and TRBJ1-1; TRBD1 matches at 9 bases. Germline-derived CDR1 and CDR2 are LNHDA and SQIVND (reference sequence). The CDR3 sequence is 17 residues long. The V gene end was trimmed by 6 bases and the J gene end by 1 base; junction bases not matched to a gene: 12. The CDR3 protein is CASRYPAQGAGNTEAFF. The CDR3, as DNA: TGTGCCAGTAGGTACCCCGCACAGGGGGCTGGGAACACTGAAGCTTTCTTT.

This clonotype was picked up many times. The V and J genes are TRBV7-2 and TRBJ2-1; a weak D match, TRBD2 (5 bases). CDR1 and CDR2 (germline): SGHTA, FQGNSA. The CDR3 contains 14 residues. V was shortened by 1 base and J by 4 bases, with 8 bases between the two germline ends. The CDR3 is CASSLVPGYNEQFF. Here the CDR3 DNA reads TGTGCCAGCAGCTTAGTCCCGGGATACAATGAGCAGTTCTTC.